This T cell receptor (beta chain) appears in the sequencing data of a study of blood T cell repertoires in COVID-19. This CDR3 comprises 15 residues. Trimming cost V 6 bases and J 4 bases; bases outside gene matches: 9. Germline CDR1 is MDHEN and CDR2 is SYDVKM. Assignments of participants to cohorts depended upon their own reported clinical history. Libraries were prepared by immunoSEQ multiplex PCR; TCRdb keeps only in-frame clonotypes and omits some of them. The sample comprises approximately 330,000 clones, approximately 86% of which are singletons, and approximately 4.6% rests with the top ten. This receptor was obtained from a woman in her thirties or forties with acute COVID-19. The chain carries TRBV28 and TRBJ1-2; TRBD1 aligns across 9 bases. Sequencing was done on a sample of PBMCs or T cells enriched from blood (not recorded which). The CDR3 sequence is CASRAGTGSSYGYTF. The CDR3 nucleotides read TGTGCCAGCAGAGCCGGGACAGGGAGCAGCTATGGCTACACCTTC.